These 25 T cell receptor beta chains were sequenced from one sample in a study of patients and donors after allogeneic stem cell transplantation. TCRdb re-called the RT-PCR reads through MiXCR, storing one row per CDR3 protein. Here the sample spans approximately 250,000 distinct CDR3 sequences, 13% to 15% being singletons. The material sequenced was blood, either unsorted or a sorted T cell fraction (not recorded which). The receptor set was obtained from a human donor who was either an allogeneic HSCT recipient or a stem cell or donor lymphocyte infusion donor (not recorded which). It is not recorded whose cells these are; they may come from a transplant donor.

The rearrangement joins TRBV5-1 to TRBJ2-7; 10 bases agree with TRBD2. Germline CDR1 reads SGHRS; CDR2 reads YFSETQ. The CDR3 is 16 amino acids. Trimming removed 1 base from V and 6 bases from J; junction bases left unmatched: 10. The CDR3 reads CASSLTASGSFSEQYF. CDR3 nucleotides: TGCGCCAGCAGCTTGACGGCTAGCGGGAGTTTTAGCGAGCAGTACTTC.

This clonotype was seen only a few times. In nucleotides, the CDR3 is TGTGCCACCAGCAGTACAGGGCGAGCTAATGAAAAACTGTTTTTT. Protein product: CATSSTGRANEKLFF. V and J are TRBV15 and TRBJ1-4, with a tentative D call TRBD1 (6 bases). Germline-derived CDR1 and CDR2 are LNHNV and YYDKDF (reference sequence). V gave up 3 bases and J gave up 3 bases, with 11 bases separating them. The CDR3 is 15 residues long.

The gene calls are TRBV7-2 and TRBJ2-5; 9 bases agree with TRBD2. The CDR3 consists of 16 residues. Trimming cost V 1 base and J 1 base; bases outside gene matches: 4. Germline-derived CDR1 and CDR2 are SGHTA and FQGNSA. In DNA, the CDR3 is TGTGCCAGCAGCTTAGGGCCTAGCGGGGCCCAAGAGACCCAGTACTTC. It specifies CASSLGPSGAQETQYF.

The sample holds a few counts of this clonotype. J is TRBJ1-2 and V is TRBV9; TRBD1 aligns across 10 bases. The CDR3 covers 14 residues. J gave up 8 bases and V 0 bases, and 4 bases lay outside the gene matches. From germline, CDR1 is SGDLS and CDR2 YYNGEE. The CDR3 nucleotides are TGTGCCAGCAGCGTAGAGGGACAGGGGCCCGGCTACACCTTC. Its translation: CASSVEGQGPGYTF.

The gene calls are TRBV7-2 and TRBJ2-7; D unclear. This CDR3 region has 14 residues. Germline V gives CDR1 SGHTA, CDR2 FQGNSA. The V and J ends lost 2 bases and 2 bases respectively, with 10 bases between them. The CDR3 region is CASSLNGQPYEQYF. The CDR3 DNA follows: TGTGCCAGCAGCTTAAACGGGCAGCCCTACGAGCAGTACTTC.

CDR3 nucleotide sequence: TGTGCCAGCAGTCTGACAGGGGGCGCGGGGGAGCAGTACTTC. Protein: CASSLTGGAGEQYF. V usage is TRBV27 and J usage is TRBJ2-7, with 10 bases matching TRBD1. The germline V gene has CDR1 MNHEY and CDR2 SMNVEV (reference sequence). The length of the CDR3 is 14 residues. Trimming removed 5 bases from V and 7 bases from J; junction bases left unmatched: 8.

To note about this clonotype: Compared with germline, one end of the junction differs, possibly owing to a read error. The CDR3 sequence: CASSLSPLSAWGSYNEQFF. CDR3 sequence (DNA): TGTGCTAGCAGCTTATCCCCACTATCCGCGTGGGGCTCCTACAATGAGCAGTTCTTC. The rearrangement links TRBV7-7 to TRBJ2-1; D is ambiguous. The CDR3 contains 19 residues. The germline V gene has CDR1 SSHAT and CDR2 FNYEAQ (reference sequence).

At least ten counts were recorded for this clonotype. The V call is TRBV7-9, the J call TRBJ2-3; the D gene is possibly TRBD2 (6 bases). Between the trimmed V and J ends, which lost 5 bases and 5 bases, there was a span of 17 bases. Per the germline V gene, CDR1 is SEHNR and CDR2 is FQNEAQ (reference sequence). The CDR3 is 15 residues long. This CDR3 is CASSLVGPGEDTQYF. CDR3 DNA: TGTGCCAGCAGCCTCGTAGGGCCGGGGGAAGATACGCAGTATTTT.

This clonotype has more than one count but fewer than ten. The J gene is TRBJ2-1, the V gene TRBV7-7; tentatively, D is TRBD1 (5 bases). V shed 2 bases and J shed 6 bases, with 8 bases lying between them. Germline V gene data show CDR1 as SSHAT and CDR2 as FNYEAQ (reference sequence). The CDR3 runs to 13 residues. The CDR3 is CASSLIDSNEQFF. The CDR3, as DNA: TGTGCCAGCAGCTTAATCGACAGCAATGAGCAGTTCTTC. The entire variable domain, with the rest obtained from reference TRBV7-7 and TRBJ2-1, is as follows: GAGVSQSPRYKVTKRGQDVTLRCDPISSHATLYWYQQALGQGPEFLTYFNYEAQPDKSGLPSDRFSAERPEGSISTLTIQRTEQRDSAMYRCASSLIDSNEQFFGPGTRLTVL.

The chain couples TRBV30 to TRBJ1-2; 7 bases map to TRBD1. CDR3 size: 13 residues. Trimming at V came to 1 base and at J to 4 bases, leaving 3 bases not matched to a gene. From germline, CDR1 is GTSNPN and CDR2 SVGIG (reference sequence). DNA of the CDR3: TGTGCCTGGAGTGCGACAGGGACCTATGGCTACACCTTC. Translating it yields CAWSATGTYGYTF.

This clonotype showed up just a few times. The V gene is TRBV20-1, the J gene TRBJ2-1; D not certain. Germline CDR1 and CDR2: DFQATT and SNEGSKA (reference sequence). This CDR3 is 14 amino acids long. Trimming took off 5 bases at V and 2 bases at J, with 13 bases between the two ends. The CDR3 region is CSAGTHHPYNEQFF. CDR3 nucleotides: TGCAGTGCTGGAACCCATCACCCCTACAATGAGCAGTTCTTC.

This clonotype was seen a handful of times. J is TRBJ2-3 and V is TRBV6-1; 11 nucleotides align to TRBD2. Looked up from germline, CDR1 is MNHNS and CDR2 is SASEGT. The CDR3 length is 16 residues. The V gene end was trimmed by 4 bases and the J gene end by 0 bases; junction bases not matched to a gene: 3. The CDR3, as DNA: TGTGCCAGCAGTGGACTAGCGGGATCTAGCACAGATACGCAGTATTTT. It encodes CASSGLAGSSTDTQYF.

The CDR3 protein is CSAKGTGGSYGYTF. In nucleotides, the CDR3 is TGCAGTGCAAAAGGGACAGGGGGAAGCTATGGCTACACCTTC. This sequence joins TRBV20-1 and TRBJ1-2; 11 bases line up with TRBD1. The CDR3 has 14 residues. Germline V gene lookup returns CDR1 DFQATT and CDR2 SNEGSKA (reference sequence). V gave up 6 bases and J gave up 4 bases; unmatched junction bases: 7.

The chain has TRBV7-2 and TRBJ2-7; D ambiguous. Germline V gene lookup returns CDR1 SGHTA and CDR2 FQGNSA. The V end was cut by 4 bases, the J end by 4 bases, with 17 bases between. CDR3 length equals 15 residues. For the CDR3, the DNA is TGTGCCAGCAGCTCCCTGGCCCAGCTGGGGTACGAGCAGTACTTC. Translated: CASSSLAQLGYEQYF.

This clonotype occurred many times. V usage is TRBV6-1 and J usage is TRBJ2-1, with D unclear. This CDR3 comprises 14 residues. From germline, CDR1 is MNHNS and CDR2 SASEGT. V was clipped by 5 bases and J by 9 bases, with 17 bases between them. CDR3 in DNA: TGTGCCAGCAGTCCCCGGGCCTACGCTGGTGAGCAGTTCTTC. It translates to CASSPRAYAGEQFF.

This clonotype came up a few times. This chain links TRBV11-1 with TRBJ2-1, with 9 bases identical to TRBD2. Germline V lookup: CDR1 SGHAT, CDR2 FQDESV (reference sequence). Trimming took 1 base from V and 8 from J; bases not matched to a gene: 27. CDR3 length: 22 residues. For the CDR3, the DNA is TGTGCCAGCAGCTTAGGTTGGGGGCCGTGGCATAGCGGGGGTCAACCTGATTATGAGCAGTTCTTC. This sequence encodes CASSLGWGPWHSGGQPDYEQFF. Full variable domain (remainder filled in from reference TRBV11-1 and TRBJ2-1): EAEVAQSPRYKITEKSQAVAFWCDPISGHATLYWYRQILGQGPELLVQFQDESVVDDSQLPKDRFSAERLKGVDSTLKIQPAELGDSAMYLCASSLGWGPWHSGGQPDYEQFFGPGTRLTVL.

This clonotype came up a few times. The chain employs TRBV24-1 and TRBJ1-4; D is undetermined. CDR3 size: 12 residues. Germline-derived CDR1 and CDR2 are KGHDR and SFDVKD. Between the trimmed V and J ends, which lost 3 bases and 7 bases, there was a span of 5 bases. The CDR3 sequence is CATSDPSEKLFF. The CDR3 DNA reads TGTGCCACCAGTGATCCCAGTGAAAAACTGTTTTTT.

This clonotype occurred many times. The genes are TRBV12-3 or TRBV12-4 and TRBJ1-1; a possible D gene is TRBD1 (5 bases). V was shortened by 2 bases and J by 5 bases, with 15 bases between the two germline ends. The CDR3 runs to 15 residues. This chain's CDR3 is CASSLKLAGRTEAFF. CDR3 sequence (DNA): TGTGCCAGCAGTTTAAAGCTGGCAGGGCGGACTGAAGCTTTCTTT.

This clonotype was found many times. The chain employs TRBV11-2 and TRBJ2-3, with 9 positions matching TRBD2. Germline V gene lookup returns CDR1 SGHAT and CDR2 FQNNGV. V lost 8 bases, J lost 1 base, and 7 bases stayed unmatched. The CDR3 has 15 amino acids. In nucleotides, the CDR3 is TGTGCCAGCCAGCCCGGGACTAGCCGCACAGATACGCAGTATTTT. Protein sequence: CASQPGTSRTDTQYF.

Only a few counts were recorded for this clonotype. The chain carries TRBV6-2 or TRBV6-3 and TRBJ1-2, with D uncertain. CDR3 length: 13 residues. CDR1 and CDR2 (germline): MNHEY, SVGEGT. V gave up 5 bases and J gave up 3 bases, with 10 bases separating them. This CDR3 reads CASSPGPYYGYTF. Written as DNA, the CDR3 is TGTGCCAGCAGTCCCGGGCCCTACTATGGCTACACCTTC.

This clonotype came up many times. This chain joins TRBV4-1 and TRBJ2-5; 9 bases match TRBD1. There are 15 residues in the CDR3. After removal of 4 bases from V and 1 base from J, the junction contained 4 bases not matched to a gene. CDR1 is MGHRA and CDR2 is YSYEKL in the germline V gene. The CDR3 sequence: CASSPTGGVQETQYF. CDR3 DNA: TGCGCCAGCAGCCCGACAGGGGGGGTCCAAGAGACCCAGTACTTC.

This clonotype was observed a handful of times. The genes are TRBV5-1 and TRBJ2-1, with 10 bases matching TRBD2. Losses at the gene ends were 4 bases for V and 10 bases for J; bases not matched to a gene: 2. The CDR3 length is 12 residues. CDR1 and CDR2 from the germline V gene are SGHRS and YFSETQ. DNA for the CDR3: TGCGCCAGCAGCATGGGACTAGCGGAGCAGTTCTTC. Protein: CASSMGLAEQFF.

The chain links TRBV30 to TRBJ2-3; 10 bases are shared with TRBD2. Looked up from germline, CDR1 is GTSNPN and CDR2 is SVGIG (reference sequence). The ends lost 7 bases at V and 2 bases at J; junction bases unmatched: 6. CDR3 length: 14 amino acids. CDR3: CAYEGLANTDTQYF. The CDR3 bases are TGTGCCTACGAGGGACTAGCGAACACAGATACGCAGTATTTT.

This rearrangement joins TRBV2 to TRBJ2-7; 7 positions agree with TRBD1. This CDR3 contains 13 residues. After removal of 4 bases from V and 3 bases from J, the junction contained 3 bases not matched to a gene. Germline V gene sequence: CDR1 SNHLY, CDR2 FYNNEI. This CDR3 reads CASSGDRGYEQYF. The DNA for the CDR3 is TGTGCCAGCAGTGGGGACAGAGGCTACGAGCAGTACTTC.

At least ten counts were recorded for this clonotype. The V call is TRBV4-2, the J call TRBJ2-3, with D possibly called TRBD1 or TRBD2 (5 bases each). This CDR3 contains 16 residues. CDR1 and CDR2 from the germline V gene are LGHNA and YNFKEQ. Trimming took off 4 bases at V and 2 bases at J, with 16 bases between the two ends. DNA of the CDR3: TGTGCCAGCAGCCCAACCGGGGCGGCCGACACAGATACGCAGTATTTT. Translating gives CASSPTGAADTDTQYF.